This T cell receptor beta chain comes out of a study of blood T cell repertoires in COVID-19. Clones were read by immunoSEQ multiplex PCR, and TCRdb kept only the in-frame ones, dropping some. In the table there are around 250,000 clones, around 83% of which are singletons. The CDR3 contains 12 residues. The germline V gene has CDR1 SGDLS and CDR2 YYNGEE. Trimming took 0 bases from V and 8 from J, leaving 8 bases between them. The chain is built from TRBV9 and TRBJ1-2; D is possibly TRBD1 (6 bases). The sequence came from a man younger than 30 with active or convalescent COVID-19. Sequencing was carried out using peripheral blood. CDR3 sequence reads: CASSVEGQGYTF. CDR3 bases: TGTGCCAGCAGCGTAGAAGGACAGGGCTACACCTTC.